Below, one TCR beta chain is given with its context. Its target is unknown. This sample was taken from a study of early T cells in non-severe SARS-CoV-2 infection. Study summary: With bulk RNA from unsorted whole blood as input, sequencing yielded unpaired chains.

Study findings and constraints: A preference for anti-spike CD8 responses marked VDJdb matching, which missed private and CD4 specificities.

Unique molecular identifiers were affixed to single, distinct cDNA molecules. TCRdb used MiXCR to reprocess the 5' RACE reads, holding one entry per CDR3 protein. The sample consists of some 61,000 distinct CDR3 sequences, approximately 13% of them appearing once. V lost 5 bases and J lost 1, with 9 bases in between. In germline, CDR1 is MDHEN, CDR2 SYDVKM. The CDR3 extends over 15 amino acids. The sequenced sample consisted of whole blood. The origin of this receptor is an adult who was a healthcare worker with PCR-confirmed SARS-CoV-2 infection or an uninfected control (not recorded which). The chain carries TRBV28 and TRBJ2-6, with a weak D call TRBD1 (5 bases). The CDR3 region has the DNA TGTGCCAGCAGTAATCAGGGATCTGGGGCCAACGTCCTGACTTTC. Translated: CASSNQGSGANVLTF. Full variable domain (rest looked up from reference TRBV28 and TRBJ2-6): DVKVTQSSRYLVKRTGEKVFLECVQDMDHENMFWYRQDPGLGLRLIYFSYDVKMKEKGDIPEGYSVSREKKERFSLILESASTNQTSMYLCASSNQGSGANVLTFGAGSRLTVL.